The T cell receptor beta chain under discussion was sequenced for a study of Graves' ophthalmopathy and Graves' hyperthyroidism. Trimming removed 6 bases from V and 6 bases from J; junction bases left unmatched: 6. The CDR3 totals 14 residues. RNA transcripts yielded amplified TCR beta CDR3 regions. First-round RT-PCR with HTBI primers preceded a second-round multiplex PCR. Via MiXCR, TCRdb re-called the multiplex PCR reads, giving one row per CDR3 protein. Of about 210,000 distinct CDR3 sequences listed, around 30% were seen once; the top ten hold around 9.8%. Sequencing was performed on peripheral blood. This sequence was found in a man aged 45-65 years with Graves' ophthalmopathy. This sequence joins TRBV12-3 or TRBV12-4 and TRBJ1-2; 11 nucleotides match TRBD1. The CDR3 loop is CASSIGQGAHGYTF. The CDR3 DNA reads TGTGCCAGCAGCATAGGACAGGGGGCTCATGGCTACACCTTC.